The next 22 T cell receptor beta chains were all read from a single sample in a study. One entry per CDR3 protein, called by TCRdb with MiXCR from the RT-PCR reads. The sample has about 700,000 distinct CDR3 sequences, 13% to 15% seen once. Sequencing used memory CD4+ T cells from blood. Every receptor here comes from a female donor in good health, serving as a healthy control.

This clonotype was recorded a few times. The chain uses TRBV24-1 and TRBJ1-5; perhaps TRBD1 as D (6 bases). The CDR3 has 16 residues. Trimming pared 4 bases from V and 5 bases from J, leaving 17 bases between. Germline V gene data show CDR1 as KGHDR and CDR2 as SFDVKD. CDR3 residues: CATSDPGQPRDQPQHF. CDR3 DNA sequence: TGTGCCACCAGTGACCCTGGACAGCCCAGGGATCAGCCCCAGCATTTT.

A few counts support this clonotype. For the CDR3, the DNA is TGTGCCAGCAGCGGGGGACTAACCGCAATCGAGCAGTTCTTC. It specifies CASSGGLTAIEQFF. The chain recombines TRBV9 with TRBJ2-1; TRBD2 matches at 7 bases. This CDR3 has 14 amino acids. The trim removed 3 bases at V and 10 bases at J, leaving 10 bases unmatched. CDR1 is SGDLS, CDR2 YYNGEE, per germline.

This clonotype turned up a few times. The chain recombines TRBV12-3 or TRBV12-4 with TRBJ1-1; no clear D gene. This CDR3 has 13 amino acids. Between the trimmed V and J ends, which lost 8 bases and 1 base, there was a span of 11 bases. This CDR3 is CASVRFPNTEAFF. CDR3 sequence (DNA): TGTGCCAGCGTACGGTTTCCGAACACTGAAGCTTTCTTT.

The sample holds many counts of this clonotype. The rearrangement uses TRBV7-2 and TRBJ2-5; 7 nucleotides align to TRBD1. This CDR3 contains 14 residues. The germline V gene encodes CDR1 SGHTA and CDR2 FQGNSA. Losses at the gene ends were 5 bases for V and 5 bases for J; bases not matched to a gene: 8. The CDR3: CASSATGLTETQYF. Written as DNA, the CDR3 is TGTGCCAGCAGCGCGACAGGGCTTACGGAGACCCAGTACTTC. The full variable domain, rest sourced from reference TRBV7-2 and TRBJ2-5, is GAGVSQSPSNKVTEKGKDVELRCDPISGHTALYWYRQSLGQGLEFLIYFQGNSAPDKSGLPSDRFSAERTGGSVSTLTIQRTQQEDSAVYLCASSATGLTETQYFGPGTRLLVL.

The table lists this clonotype with a few counts. The rearrangement links TRBV7-2 to TRBJ1-4; 9 bases match TRBD1. Germline trimming cut 5 bases from V and 7 bases from J; bases unmatched to any gene: 2. This CDR3 is 13 amino acids long. Germline V lookup: CDR1 SGHTA, CDR2 FQGNSA. The CDR3 sequence is CASSRGQGEKLFF. The CDR3, as DNA: TGTGCCAGCAGCCGGGGACAGGGTGAAAAACTGTTTTTT.

The chain has TRBV5-1 and TRBJ2-3; a weak D match, TRBD1 (5 bases). CDR1 SGHRS and CDR2 YFSETQ come from the germline V gene. V was pared by 5 bases and J by 2 bases, with 12 bases between. CDR3 size: 14 residues. In DNA form, the CDR3 reads TGCGCCAGCAGAACGGACACCTACACAGATACGCAGTATTTT. Protein sequence: CASRTDTYTDTQYF.

This clonotype was picked up a small number of times. The chain recombines TRBV20-1 with TRBJ2-7, with D perhaps matching TRBD2 (6 bases). Germline loops: CDR1 DFQATT, CDR2 SNEGSKA (reference sequence). CDR3 length equals 14 residues. V was cut by 0 bases and J by 4 bases, with 13 bases left in between. DNA of the CDR3: TGCAGTGCTAGAGAGGCGGCGGGGTTGTACGAGCAGTACTTC. Residues: CSAREAAGLYEQYF.

This clonotype appeared a few times. The chain recombines TRBV5-1 with TRBJ1-1; TRBD1 agrees at 9 bases. The CDR3 has 15 amino acids. Germline assignment: CDR1 SGHRS and CDR2 YFSETQ. Trimming removed 4 bases from V and 7 bases from J; junction bases left unmatched: 11. The CDR3 coding sequence is TGCGCCAGCAGCCTTCGGACAGGGGCAAATTTTGAAGCTTTCTTT. Encoded protein: CASSLRTGANFEAFF.

The chain carries TRBV7-3 and TRBJ1-2; 11 bases agree with TRBD1. This CDR3 is 14 amino acids long. Germline values: CDR1 SGHTA, CDR2 FQGTGA. Trimming cost V 9 bases and J 7 bases; bases outside gene matches: 10. The CDR3 coding sequence is TGTGCCAGTCGAAGGGACAGGGGGGCGGTTGGCTACACCTTC. It translates to CASRRDRGAVGYTF.

The chain uses TRBV5-6 and TRBJ2-2, with D possibly TRBD1 on 6 matching bases. There are 14 residues in the CDR3. V was clipped by 3 bases and J by 3 bases, with 9 bases between them. CDR1 is SGHDT and CDR2 is YYEEEE in the germline V gene. CDR3: CASSSDSHTGELFF. The CDR3 DNA reads TGTGCCAGCAGCTCGGACAGCCACACCGGGGAGCTGTTTTTT.

The chain carries TRBV7-2 and TRBJ2-4; D remains unclear. Germline-derived CDR1 and CDR2 are SGHTA and FQGNSA. V was clipped by 1 base and J by 4 bases, with 8 bases between them. The CDR3 sequence is 14 residues long. CDR3 region: CASSLGSRKNIQYF. The CDR3 nucleotides read TGTGCCAGCAGCTTAGGATCAAGAAAAAACATTCAGTACTTC.

The chain joins TRBV30 to TRBJ2-5; 11 nucleotides match TRBD2. With 2 bases clipped from V and 1 base from J, the junction kept 3 bases outside the gene matches. Germline assignment: CDR1 GTSNPN and CDR2 SVGIG (reference sequence). This CDR3 region has 15 residues. CDR3 coding DNA: TGTGCCTGGAGTATAGGACTAGCGGGCCAAGAGACCCAGTACTTC. This encodes CAWSIGLAGQETQYF.

This clonotype has a count of ten or more. This chain uses TRBV4-1 with TRBJ1-4; D perhaps matches TRBD1 (5 bases). Deletions cut 7 bases from V and 5 bases from J, with 17 bases between. The CDR3 covers 15 residues. Germline V gene sequence: CDR1 MGHRA, CDR2 YSYEKL. CDR3 protein: CASTRTPSTNEKLFF. CDR3 nucleotides: TGCGCCAGCACCAGGACACCGTCTACAAATGAAAAACTGTTTTTT.

Only a few counts were recorded for this clonotype. The chain combines TRBV28 with TRBJ2-7; 9 nucleotides align to TRBD1. Trimming at V came to 7 bases and at J to 0 bases, leaving 10 bases not matched to a gene. This CDR3 has 16 amino acids. Looked up from germline, CDR1 is MDHEN and CDR2 is SYDVKM. CDR3 loop: CASTMTGTGISYEQYF. Here the CDR3 DNA reads TGTGCCAGCACAATGACCGGGACAGGGATCTCCTACGAGCAGTACTTC. The whole variable domain, remainder taken from reference TRBV28 and TRBJ2-7, is DVKVTQSSRYLVKRTGEKVFLECVQDMDHENMFWYRQDPGLGLRLIYFSYDVKMKEKGDIPEGYSVSREKKERFSLILESASTNQTSMYLCASTMTGTGISYEQYFGPGTRLTVT.

This clonotype was seen many times. The V call is TRBV20-1, the J call TRBJ2-7; D possibly corresponds to TRBD1 (6 bases). V was cut by 2 bases and J by 5 bases, with 10 bases left in between. The CDR3 has 12 amino acids. Looked up from germline, CDR1 is DFQATT and CDR2 is SNEGSKA (reference sequence). The CDR3 reads CSARSPGDEQYF. In nucleotides, the CDR3 is TGCAGTGCTAGATCGCCAGGGGACGAGCAGTACTTC.

This clonotype was detected many times. V is TRBV10-3 and J is TRBJ2-4; the D gene is possibly TRBD2 (6 bases). The CDR3 covers 13 residues. Trimming cost V 0 bases and J 6 bases, with 6 bases left between them. In germline, CDR1 is ENHRY, CDR2 SYGVKD. The CDR3 DNA reads as TGTGCCATCAGTGAGTCGGGAGGAAACATTCAGTACTTC. Its translation: CAISESGGNIQYF.

This clonotype was recorded many times. V and J are TRBV6-5 and TRBJ1-6; D gene uncertain. V lost 8 bases and J 0 bases, leaving 5 bases between the germline ends. This CDR3 is 13 amino acids long. CDR1 and CDR2 (germline): MNHEY, SVGAGI. CDR3 DNA: TGTGCCAGCGCCCGCTCCTATAATTCACCCCTCCACTTT. It yields the protein CASARSYNSPLHF.

The chain carries TRBV12-3 or TRBV12-4 and TRBJ1-3; D not resolved. Trimming pared 5 bases from V and 2 bases from J, leaving 10 bases between. This CDR3 spans 14 amino acids. CDR3 amino acids: CASSLRATGNTIYF. DNA of the CDR3: TGTGCCAGCAGTCTTCGGGCTACTGGAAACACCATATATTTT.

This clonotype appeared a few times. V and J are TRBV6-2 or TRBV6-3 and TRBJ2-7; the match to TRBD1 covers 7 bases. The CDR3 covers 15 residues. V lost 4 bases and J lost 3; bases outside the gene matches: 9. The germline gives CDR1 MNHEY, CDR2 SVGEGT. The CDR3 region has the DNA TGTGCCAGCAGTTCCCCGACAGGGTCTCTCTACGAGCAGTACTTC. This gives the protein CASSSPTGSLYEQYF.

This clonotype showed up just a few times. The chain is built from TRBV20-1 and TRBJ1-2; 7 bases are shared with TRBD1. V trimming: 4 bases; J trimming: 2 bases; junction bases outside the gene matches: 1. Germline CDR1 and CDR2: DFQATT and SNEGSKA (reference sequence). The CDR3 has 12 amino acids. The CDR3 region is CSAMGQNYGYTF. The CDR3 DNA follows: TGCAGTGCTATGGGACAGAACTATGGCTACACCTTC.

The chain carries TRBV29-1 and TRBJ2-1, with 16 positions matching TRBD2. Germline CDR1 and CDR2: SQVTM and ANQGSEA. There are 17 residues in the CDR3. V lost 6 bases and J lost 7; bases outside the gene matches: 12. In DNA form, the CDR3 reads TGCAGCGTGCTCGGGACTAGCGGGAGGGGACGCCAGAATGAGCAGTTCTTC. As protein: CSVLGTSGRGRQNEQFF.

The genes are TRBV5-1 and TRBJ2-2; possible D gene TRBD2, 6 bases. V was cut by 4 bases and J by 5 bases, with 18 bases left in between. The length of the CDR3 is 16 residues. CDR1 SGHRS and CDR2 YFSETQ come from the germline V gene. As DNA, the CDR3 is TGCGCCAGCAGCCCCGGGCATAGCGGAAGTACCGGGGAGCTGTTTTTT. Translating gives CASSPGHSGSTGELFF. Using reference TRBV5-1 and TRBJ2-2 for the parts outside the CDR3, the full variable domain is KAGVTQTPRYLIKTRGQQVTLSCSPISGHRSVSWYQQTPGQGLQFLFEYFSETQRNKGNFPGRFSGRQFSNSRSEMNVSTLELGDSALYLCASSPGHSGSTGELFFGEGSRLTVL.